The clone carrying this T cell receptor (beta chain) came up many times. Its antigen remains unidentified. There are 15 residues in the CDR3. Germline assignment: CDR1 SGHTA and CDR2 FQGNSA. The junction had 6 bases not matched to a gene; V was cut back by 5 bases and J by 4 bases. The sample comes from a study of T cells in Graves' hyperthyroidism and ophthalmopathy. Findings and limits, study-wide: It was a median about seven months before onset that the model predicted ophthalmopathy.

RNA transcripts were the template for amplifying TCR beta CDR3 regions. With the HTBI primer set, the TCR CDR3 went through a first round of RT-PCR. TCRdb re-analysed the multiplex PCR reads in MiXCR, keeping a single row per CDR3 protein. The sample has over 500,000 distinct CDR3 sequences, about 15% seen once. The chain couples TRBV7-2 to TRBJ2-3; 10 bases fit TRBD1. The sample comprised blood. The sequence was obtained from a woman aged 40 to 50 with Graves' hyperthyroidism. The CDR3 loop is CASSPGTGVADTQYF. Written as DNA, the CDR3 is TGTGCCAGCAGCCCCGGGACAGGGGTTGCAGATACGCAGTATTTT.